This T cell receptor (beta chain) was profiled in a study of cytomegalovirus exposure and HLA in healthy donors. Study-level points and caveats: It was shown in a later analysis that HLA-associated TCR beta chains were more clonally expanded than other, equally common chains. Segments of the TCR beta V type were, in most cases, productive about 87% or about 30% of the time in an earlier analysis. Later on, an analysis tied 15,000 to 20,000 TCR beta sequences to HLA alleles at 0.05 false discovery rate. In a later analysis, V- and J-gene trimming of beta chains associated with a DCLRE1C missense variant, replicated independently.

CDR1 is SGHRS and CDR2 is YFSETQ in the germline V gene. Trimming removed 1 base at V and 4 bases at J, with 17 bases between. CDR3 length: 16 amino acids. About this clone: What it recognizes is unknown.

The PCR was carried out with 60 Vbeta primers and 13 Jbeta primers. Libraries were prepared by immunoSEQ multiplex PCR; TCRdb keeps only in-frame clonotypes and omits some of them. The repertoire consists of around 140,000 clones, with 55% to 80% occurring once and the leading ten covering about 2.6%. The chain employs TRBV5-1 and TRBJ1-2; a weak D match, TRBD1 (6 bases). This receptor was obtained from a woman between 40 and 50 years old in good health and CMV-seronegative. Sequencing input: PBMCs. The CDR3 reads CASSLRSAGAGYGYTF. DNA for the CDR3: TGCGCCAGCAGCTTGAGGTCGGCAGGGGCTGGCTATGGCTACACCTTC.